The T cell receptor beta chain described here comes from a study of blood T cell repertoires in COVID-19. Sequenced by immunoSEQ multiplex PCR; TCRdb stores in-frame clones only, minus some. The sample lists under 85,000 clones; around 90% were seen once. This CDR3 is built from 13 residues. Per the germline V gene, CDR1 is GTSNPN and CDR2 is SVGIG (reference sequence). With 6 bases clipped from V and 0 bases from J, the junction kept 4 bases outside the gene matches. This clone was counted only a few times. The receptor comes from a man aged 45 to 65 with acute or convalescent COVID-19. The sample taken for sequencing was peripheral blood. The chain combines TRBV30 with TRBJ1-1; 7 positions match TRBD1. CDR3 DNA sequence: TGTGCCTGCCTGGGACAGCTGAACACTGAAGCTTTCTTT. Its translation: CACLGQLNTEAFF.